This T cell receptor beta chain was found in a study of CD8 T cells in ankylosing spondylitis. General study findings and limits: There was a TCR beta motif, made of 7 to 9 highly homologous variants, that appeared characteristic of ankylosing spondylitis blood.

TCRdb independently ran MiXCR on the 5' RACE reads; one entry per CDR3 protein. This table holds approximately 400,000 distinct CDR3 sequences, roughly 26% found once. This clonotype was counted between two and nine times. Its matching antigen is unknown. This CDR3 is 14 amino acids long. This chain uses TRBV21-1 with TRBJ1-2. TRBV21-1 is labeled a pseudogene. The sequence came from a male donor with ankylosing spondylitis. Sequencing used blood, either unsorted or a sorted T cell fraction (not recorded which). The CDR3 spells CARENRGLSYGYTF. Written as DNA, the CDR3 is TGTGCCAGGGAAAACCGTGGTTTGAGCTATGGCTACACCTTC.